The 10 T cell receptor beta chains listed next were all sequenced from one sample in a study of blood T cell repertoires in COVID-19. The assay was immunoSEQ multiplex PCR, and TCRdb's table has in-frame clones only and misses some. Of approximately 31,000 clones listed, 90% are singletons. The material sequenced was peripheral blood. The receptors were gathered from a human donor in a cohort sampled during active COVID-19.

V and J are TRBV28 and TRBJ1-2; D may be TRBD1 (6 bases). The CDR3 consists of 15 residues. The ends were cut back, 2 bases at V and 4 bases at J, with 14 bases in the middle. Germline V gene lookup returns CDR1 MDHEN and CDR2 SYDVKM. The CDR3 DNA follows: TGTGCCAGCAGTTTACCTCCGGGACAAGCCTATGGCTACACCTTC. Translated, it gives CASSLPPGQAYGYTF.

The chain recombines TRBV5-1 with TRBJ2-5; 14 bases agree with TRBD2. The CDR3 is 15 residues long. Losses at the gene ends were 7 bases for V and 5 bases for J; bases not matched to a gene: 7. Per germline, CDR1 SGHRS and CDR2 YFSETQ. DNA of the CDR3: TGCGCCAGCGGAAGACTAGCGGGAGGGGGCGAGACCCAGTACTTC. It specifies CASGRLAGGGETQYF. Together with reference TRBV5-1 and TRBJ2-5, the CDR3 gives the full variable domain: KAGVTQTPRYLIKTRGQQVTLSCSPISGHRSVSWYQQTPGQGLQFLFEYFSETQRNKGNFPGRFSGRQFSNSRSEMNVSTLELGDSALYLCASGRLAGGGETQYFGPGTRLLVL.

This clone turned up a few times. The chain recombines TRBV11-2 with TRBJ1-2, with 11 positions matching TRBD1. The CDR3 is made up of 14 amino acids. Trimming cost V 3 bases and J 7 bases; bases outside gene matches: 4. The germline V gene encodes CDR1 SGHAT and CDR2 FQNNGV. The CDR3 region has the DNA TGTGCCAGCAGCTTCGGGACAGGGGGAATTGGCTACACCTTC. Encoded protein: CASSFGTGGIGYTF.

This clone was detected only once. The rearrangement links TRBV5-6 to TRBJ2-7; TRBD2 matches 11 bases. This CDR3 contains 15 residues. The germline V gene encodes CDR1 SGHDT and CDR2 YYEEEE. V lost 4 bases and J lost 2; bases outside the gene matches: 5. Written as DNA, the CDR3 is TGTGCCAGCAGCACCCCGGGACTAGCGGCCTACGAGCAGTACTTC. It specifies CASSTPGLAAYEQYF.

The V call is TRBV28, the J call TRBJ1-1; 8 bases fit TRBD1. V trimming: 2 bases; J trimming: 5 bases; junction bases outside the gene matches: 10. The CDR3 covers 16 residues. From germline, CDR1 is MDHEN and CDR2 SYDVKM. The CDR3 DNA follows: TGTGCCAGCAGTTTAAGTCAGGGGGCAACGAGGACTGAAGCTTTCTTT. Residues: CASSLSQGATRTEAFF.

The chain has TRBV7-2 and TRBJ2-7; 12 bases align to TRBD1. The CDR3 runs 15 residues. Germline CDR1 SGHTA, CDR2 FQGNSA. J lost 4 bases, V lost 5 bases, and 6 bases had no gene match. The CDR3 spells CASSDRDRGLYEQYF. The CDR3 region has the DNA TGTGCCAGCAGCGACCGGGACAGGGGGCTGTACGAGCAGTACTTC.

This chain links TRBV4-1 with TRBJ1-1; D remains unclear. Looked up from germline, CDR1 is MGHRA and CDR2 is YSYEKL. The CDR3 is made up of 14 amino acids. The germline V and J ends were trimmed by 1 base and 1 base, with 7 bases remaining between them. The CDR3 reads CASSQVLRNTEAFF. In DNA form, the CDR3 reads TGCGCCAGCAGCCAAGTTCTTCGGAACACTGAAGCTTTCTTT.

The chain employs TRBV5-4 and TRBJ1-2; the match to TRBD1 covers 7 bases. The germline V gene has CDR1 SGHNT and CDR2 YYREEE (reference sequence). Unmatched junction bases numbered 4, after V lost 4 bases and J lost 4 bases. The CDR3 loop spans 13 amino acids. This chain's CDR3 is CASSTGTAYGYTF. The CDR3 DNA is TGTGCCAGCAGCACCGGGACAGCCTATGGCTACACCTTC.

The chain carries TRBV27 and TRBJ2-2; 7 nucleotides align to TRBD1. Germline CDR1 reads MNHEY; CDR2 reads SMNVEV (reference sequence). The CDR3 extends over 15 amino acids. Losses at the gene ends were 2 bases for V and 5 bases for J; bases not matched to a gene: 5. The CDR3: CASSLMAGGTGELFF. The CDR3 DNA sequence: TGTGCCAGCAGTTTAATGGCAGGGGGAACCGGGGAGCTGTTTTTT.

V is TRBV25-1 and J is TRBJ2-7; 9 nucleotides match TRBD1. Per the germline V gene, CDR1 is MGHDK and CDR2 is SYGVNS. CDR3 length equals 15 residues. V lost 3 bases, J lost 3 bases, and 6 bases stayed unmatched. The CDR3 loop reads CASSESGTGLYEQYF. The CDR3 coding sequence is TGTGCCAGCAGTGAGTCCGGGACAGGGCTCTACGAGCAGTACTTC.